This record concerns one T cell receptor beta chain sequence. Its specificity is unknown. The V gene's germline CDR1 is MDHEN and CDR2 SYDVKM. The CDR3 sequence is 14 residues long. This record belongs to a study of monozygotic twins with inflammatory bowel disease. TCRdb reprocessed the 5' RACE reads; each CDR3 protein has one entry and no DNA is given. The listing records approximately 45,000 distinct CDR3 sequences. Notes on the study in general: Variability may have been added to patient repertoires by differing immunosuppressive treatments. Lower TCRbeta diversity (inverse Simpson) was seen in IBD patients than in healthy co-twins.

The gene calls are TRBV28 and TRBJ2-5. Sequencing used blood. The sequence came from a human donor with ulcerative colitis or Crohn's disease, or a healthy co-twin of an affected twin (not recorded which). CDR3 in amino acids: CASRLPGQQETQYF. Filled out from reference TRBV28 and TRBJ2-5, the complete variable domain reads DVKVTQSSRYLVKRTGEKVFLECVQDMDHENMFWYRQDPGLGLRLIYFSYDVKMKEKGDIPEGYSVSREKKERFSLILESASTNQTSMYLCASRLPGQQETQYFGPGTRLLVL.